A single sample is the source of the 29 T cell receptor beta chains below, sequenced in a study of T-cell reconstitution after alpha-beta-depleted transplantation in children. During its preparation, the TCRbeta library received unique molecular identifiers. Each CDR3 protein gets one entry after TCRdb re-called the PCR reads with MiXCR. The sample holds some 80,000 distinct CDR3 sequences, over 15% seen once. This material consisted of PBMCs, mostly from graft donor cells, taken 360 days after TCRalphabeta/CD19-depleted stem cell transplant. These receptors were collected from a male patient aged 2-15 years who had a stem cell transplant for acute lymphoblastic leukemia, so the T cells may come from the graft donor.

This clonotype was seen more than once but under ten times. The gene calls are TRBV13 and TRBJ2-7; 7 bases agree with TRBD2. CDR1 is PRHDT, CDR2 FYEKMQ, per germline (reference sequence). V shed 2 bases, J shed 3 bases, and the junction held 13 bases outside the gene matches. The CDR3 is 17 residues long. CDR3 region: CASSLWEGYTSNYEQYF. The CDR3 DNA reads TGTGCCAGCAGCTTATGGGAGGGATACACCTCAAACTACGAGCAGTACTTC.

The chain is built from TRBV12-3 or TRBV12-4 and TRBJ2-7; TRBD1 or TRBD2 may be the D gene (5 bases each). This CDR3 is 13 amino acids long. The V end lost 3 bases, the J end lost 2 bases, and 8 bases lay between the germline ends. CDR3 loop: CASSFGAPYEQYF. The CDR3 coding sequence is TGTGCCAGCAGTTTCGGGGCGCCCTACGAGCAGTACTTC.

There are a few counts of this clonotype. The CDR3 reads CASSRTGTGKVVREQYF. DNA of the CDR3: TGTGCCAGCAGCCGGACCGGGACAGGGAAGGTAGTTCGCGAGCAGTACTTC. The chain uses TRBV7-9 and TRBJ2-7; 9 nucleotides align to TRBD1. The CDR3 is made up of 17 amino acids. The germline CDR1 and CDR2 sequences are SEHNR and FQNEAQ (reference sequence). Losses at the gene ends were 5 bases for V and 6 bases for J; bases not matched to a gene: 17.

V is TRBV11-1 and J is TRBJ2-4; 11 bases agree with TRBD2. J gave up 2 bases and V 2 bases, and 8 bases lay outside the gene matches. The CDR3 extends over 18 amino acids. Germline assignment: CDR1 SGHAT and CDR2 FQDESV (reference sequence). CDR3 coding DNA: TGTGCCAGCAGCTTATTGGGGCTAGCGGGAGGATCCAAAAACATTCAGTACTTC. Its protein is CASSLLGLAGGSKNIQYF. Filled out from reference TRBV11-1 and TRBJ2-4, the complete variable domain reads EAEVAQSPRYKITEKSQAVAFWCDPISGHATLYWYRQILGQGPELLVQFQDESVVDDSQLPKDRFSAERLKGVDSTLKIQPAELGDSAMYLCASSLLGLAGGSKNIQYFGAGTRLSVL.

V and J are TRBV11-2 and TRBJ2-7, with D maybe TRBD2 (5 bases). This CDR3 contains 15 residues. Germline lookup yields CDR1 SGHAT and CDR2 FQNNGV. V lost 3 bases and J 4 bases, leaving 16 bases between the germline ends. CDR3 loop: CASSFIQTSTYEQYF. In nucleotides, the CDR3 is TGTGCCAGCAGCTTTATACAAACTAGTACTTACGAGCAGTACTTC.

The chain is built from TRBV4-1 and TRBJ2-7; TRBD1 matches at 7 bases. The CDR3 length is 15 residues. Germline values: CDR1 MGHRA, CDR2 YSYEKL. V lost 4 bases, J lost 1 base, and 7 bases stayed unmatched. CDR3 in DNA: TGCGCCAGCAGCCGGTCCCGGGACAGTTCCTACGAGCAGTACTTC. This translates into CASSRSRDSSYEQYF.

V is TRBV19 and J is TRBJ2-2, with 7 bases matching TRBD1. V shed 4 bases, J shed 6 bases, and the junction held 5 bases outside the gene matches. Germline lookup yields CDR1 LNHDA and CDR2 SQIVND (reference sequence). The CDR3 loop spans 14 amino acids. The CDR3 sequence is CASSRNRGPGELFF. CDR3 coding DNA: TGTGCCAGTAGTAGAAACAGGGGCCCCGGGGAGCTGTTTTTT.

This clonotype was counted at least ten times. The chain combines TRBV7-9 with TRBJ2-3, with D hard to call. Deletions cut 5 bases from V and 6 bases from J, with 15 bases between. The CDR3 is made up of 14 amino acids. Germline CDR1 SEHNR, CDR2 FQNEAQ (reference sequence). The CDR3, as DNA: TGTGCCAGCAGCCCCCTCCTATTAACGGATACGCAGTATTTT. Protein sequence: CASSPLLLTDTQYF.

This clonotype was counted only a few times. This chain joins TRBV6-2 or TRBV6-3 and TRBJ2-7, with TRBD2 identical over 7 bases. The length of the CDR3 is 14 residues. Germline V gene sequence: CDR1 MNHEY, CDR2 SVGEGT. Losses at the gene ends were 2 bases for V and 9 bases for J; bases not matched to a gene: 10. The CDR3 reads CASSYQGRGKVQYF. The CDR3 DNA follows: TGTGCCAGCAGTTACCAAGGGAGGGGAAAGGTGCAGTACTTC.

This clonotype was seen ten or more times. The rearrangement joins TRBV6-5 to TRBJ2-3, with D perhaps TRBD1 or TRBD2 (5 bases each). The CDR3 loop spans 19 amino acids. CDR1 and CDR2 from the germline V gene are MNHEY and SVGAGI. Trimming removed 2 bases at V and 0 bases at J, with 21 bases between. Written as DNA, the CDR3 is TGTGCCAGCAGTTACACACGTGTCTGGGGGAGAAGGAGCACAGATACGCAGTATTTT. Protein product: CASSYTRVWGRRSTDTQYF.

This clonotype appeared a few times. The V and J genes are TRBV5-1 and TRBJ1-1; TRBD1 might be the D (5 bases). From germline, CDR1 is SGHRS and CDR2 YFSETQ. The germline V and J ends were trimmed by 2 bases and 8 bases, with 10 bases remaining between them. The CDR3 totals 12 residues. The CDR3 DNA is TGCGCCAGCAGCTTTACGAGGGGCGAAGCTTTCTTT. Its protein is CASSFTRGEAFF.

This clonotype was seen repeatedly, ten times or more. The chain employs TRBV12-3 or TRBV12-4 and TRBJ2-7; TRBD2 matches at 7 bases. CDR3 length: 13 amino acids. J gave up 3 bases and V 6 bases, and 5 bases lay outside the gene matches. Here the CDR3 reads CASRVAGIYEQYF. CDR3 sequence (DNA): TGTGCCAGCAGGGTAGCGGGCATCTACGAGCAGTACTTC.

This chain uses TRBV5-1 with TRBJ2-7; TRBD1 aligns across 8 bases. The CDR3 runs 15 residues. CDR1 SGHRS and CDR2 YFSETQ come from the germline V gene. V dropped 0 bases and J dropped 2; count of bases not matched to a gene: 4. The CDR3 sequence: CASSLVGRGPYEQYF. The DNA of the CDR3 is TGCGCCAGCAGCTTGGTAGGCAGGGGGCCCTACGAGCAGTACTTC. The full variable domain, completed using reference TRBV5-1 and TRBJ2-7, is KAGVTQTPRYLIKTRGQQVTLSCSPISGHRSVSWYQQTPGQGLQFLFEYFSETQRNKGNFPGRFSGRQFSNSRSEMNVSTLELGDSALYLCASSLVGRGPYEQYFGPGTRLTVT.

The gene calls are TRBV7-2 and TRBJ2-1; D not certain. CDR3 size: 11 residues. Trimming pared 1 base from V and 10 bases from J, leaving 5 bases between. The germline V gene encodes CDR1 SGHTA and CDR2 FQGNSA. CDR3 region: CASSLVLEQFF. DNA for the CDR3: TGTGCCAGCAGCTTAGTGCTAGAGCAGTTCTTC.

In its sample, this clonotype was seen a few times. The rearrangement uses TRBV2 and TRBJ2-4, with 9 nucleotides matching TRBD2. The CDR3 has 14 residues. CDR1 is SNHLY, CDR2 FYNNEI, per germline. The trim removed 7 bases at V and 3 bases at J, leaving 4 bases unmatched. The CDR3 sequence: CASKTSGNKNIQYF. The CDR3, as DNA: TGTGCCAGCAAGACTAGCGGAAACAAAAACATTCAGTACTTC.

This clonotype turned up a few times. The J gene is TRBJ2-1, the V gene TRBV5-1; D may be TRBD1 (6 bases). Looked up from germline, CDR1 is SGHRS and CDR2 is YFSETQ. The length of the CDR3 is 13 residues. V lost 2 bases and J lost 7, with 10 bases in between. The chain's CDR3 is CASSFLDRNEQFF. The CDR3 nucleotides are TGCGCCAGCAGCTTCCTGGACAGAAATGAGCAGTTCTTC.

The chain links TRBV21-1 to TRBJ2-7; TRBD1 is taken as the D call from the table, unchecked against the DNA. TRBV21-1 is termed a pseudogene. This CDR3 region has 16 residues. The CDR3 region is CASSLETGQSFYEQYF. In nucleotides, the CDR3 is TGTGCCAGCAGCCTGGAAACGGGACAGTCGTTCTACGAGCAGTACTTC.

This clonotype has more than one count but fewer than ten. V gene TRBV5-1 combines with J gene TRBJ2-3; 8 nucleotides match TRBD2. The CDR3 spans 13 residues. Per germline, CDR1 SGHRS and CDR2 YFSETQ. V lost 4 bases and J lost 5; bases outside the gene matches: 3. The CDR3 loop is CASSPLAVDTQYF. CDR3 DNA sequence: TGCGCCAGCAGCCCACTAGCGGTAGATACGCAGTATTTT.

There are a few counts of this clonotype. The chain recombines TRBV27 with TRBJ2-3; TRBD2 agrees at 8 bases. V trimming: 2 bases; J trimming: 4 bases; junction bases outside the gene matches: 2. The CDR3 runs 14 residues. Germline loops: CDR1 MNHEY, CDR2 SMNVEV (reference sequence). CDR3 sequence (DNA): TGTGCCAGCAGTTTAGGACTAGCAGCAGATACGCAGTATTTT. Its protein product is CASSLGLAADTQYF.

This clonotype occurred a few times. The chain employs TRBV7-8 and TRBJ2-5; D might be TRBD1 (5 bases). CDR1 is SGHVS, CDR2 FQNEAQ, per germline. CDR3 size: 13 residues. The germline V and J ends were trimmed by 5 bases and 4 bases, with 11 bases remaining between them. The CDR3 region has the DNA TGTGCCAGCAGCAAATACAGGCGAGAGACCCAGTACTTC. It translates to CASSKYRRETQYF.

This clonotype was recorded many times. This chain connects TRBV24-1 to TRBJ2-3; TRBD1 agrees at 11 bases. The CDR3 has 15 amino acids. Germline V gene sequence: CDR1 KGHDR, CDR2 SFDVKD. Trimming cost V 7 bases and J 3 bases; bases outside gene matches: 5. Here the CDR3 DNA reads TGTGCCACCAGCGAGGACAGGGGGCGGACAGATACGCAGTATTTT. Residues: CATSEDRGRTDTQYF.

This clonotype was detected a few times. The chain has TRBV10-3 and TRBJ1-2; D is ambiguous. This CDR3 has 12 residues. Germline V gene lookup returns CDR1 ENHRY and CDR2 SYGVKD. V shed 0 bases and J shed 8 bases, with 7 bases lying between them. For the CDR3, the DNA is TGTGCCATCAGTGAGTCCGCCGGAGGCTACACCTTC. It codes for CAISESAGGYTF.

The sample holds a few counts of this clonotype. The CDR3 DNA reads TGTGCCAGCAGTTTGGGGGGGCTAGCAAGAACTGAGCAGTTCTTC. It is translated as CASSLGGLARTEQFF. The chain couples TRBV12-3 or TRBV12-4 to TRBJ2-1; tentatively, D is TRBD2 (7 bases). The CDR3 has 15 amino acids. Trimming left V 3 bases short and J 9 bases short, with 18 bases between.

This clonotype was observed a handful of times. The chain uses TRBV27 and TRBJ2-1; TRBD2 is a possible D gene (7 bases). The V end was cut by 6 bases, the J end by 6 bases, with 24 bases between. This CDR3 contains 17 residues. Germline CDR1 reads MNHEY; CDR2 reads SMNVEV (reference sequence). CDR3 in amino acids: CASSQNLRGANSNEQFF. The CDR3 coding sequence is TGTGCCAGCAGCCAGAACCTTCGGGGGGCAAATTCCAATGAGCAGTTCTTC.

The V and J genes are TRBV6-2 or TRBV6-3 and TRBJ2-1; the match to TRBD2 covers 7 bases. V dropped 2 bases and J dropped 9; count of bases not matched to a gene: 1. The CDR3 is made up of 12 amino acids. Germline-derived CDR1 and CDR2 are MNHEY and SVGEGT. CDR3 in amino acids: CASSYRLAEQFF. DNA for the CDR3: TGTGCCAGCAGTTACCGACTAGCTGAGCAGTTCTTC.

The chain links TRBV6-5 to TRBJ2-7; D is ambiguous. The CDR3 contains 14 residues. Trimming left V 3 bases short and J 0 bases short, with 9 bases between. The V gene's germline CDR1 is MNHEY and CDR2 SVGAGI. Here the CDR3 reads CASSYTRSSYEQYF. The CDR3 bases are TGTGCCAGCAGTTATACCCGGAGCTCCTACGAGCAGTACTTC.

CDR3 in amino acids: CASSLSRVGETQFF. DNA for the CDR3: TGTGCCAGCAGCTTGTCCAGGGTAGGAGAGACCCAGTTCTTC. The V gene is TRBV11-2, the J gene TRBJ2-5; D perhaps matches TRBD1 (5 bases). The J call is uncertain, as TRBJ2-1 better fits the DNA end. CDR1 SGHAT and CDR2 FQNNGV come from the germline V gene. The CDR3 is made up of 14 amino acids.

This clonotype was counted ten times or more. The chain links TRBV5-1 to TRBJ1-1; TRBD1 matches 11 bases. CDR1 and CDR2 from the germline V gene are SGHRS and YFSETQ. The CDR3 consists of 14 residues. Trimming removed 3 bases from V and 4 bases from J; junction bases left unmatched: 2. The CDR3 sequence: CASSSGTGGTEAFF. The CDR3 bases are TGCGCCAGCAGCTCCGGGACAGGGGGCACTGAAGCTTTCTTT.

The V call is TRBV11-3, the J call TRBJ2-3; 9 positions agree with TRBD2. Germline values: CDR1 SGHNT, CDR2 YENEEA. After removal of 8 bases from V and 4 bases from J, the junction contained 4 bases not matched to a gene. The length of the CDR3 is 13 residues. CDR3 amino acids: CASREREADTQYF. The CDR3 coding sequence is TGTGCCAGCCGGGAGCGGGAGGCAGATACGCAGTATTTT.